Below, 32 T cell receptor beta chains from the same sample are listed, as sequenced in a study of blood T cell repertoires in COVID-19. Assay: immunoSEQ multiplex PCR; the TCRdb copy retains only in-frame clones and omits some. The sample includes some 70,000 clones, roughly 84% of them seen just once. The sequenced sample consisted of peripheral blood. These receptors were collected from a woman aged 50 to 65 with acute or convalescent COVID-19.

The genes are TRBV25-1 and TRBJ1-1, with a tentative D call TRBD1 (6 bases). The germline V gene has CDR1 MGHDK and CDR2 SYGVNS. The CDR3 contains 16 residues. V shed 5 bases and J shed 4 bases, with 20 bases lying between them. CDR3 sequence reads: CASSPQTGLGGTEAFF. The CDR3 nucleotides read TGTGCCAGCAGTCCCCAGACAGGTCTTGGCGGCACTGAAGCTTTCTTT. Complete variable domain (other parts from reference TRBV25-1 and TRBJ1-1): EADIYQTPRYLVIGTGKKITLECSQTMGHDKMYWYQQDPGMELHLIHYSYGVNSTEKGDLSSESTVSRIRTEHFPLTLESARPSHTSQYLCASSPQTGLGGTEAFFGQGTRLTVV.

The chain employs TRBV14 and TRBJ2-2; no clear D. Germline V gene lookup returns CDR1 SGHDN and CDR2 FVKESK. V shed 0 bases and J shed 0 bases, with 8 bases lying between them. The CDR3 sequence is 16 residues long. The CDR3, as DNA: TGTGCCAGCAGCCAAGAATTGCCAGCGAACACCGGGGAGCTGTTTTTT. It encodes CASSQELPANTGELFF.

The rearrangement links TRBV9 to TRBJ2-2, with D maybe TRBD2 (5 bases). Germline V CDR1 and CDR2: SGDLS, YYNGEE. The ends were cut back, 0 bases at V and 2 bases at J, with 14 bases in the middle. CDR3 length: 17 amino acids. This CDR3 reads CASSVGWASPNTGELFF. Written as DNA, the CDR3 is TGTGCCAGCAGCGTAGGTTGGGCTAGCCCTAACACCGGGGAGCTGTTTTTT. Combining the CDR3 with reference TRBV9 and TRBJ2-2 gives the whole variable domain DSGVTQTPKHLITATGQRVTLRCSPRSGDLSVYWYQQSLDQGLQFLIQYYNGEERAKGNILERFSAQQFPDLHSELNLSSLELGDSALYFCASSVGWASPNTGELFFGEGSRLTVL.

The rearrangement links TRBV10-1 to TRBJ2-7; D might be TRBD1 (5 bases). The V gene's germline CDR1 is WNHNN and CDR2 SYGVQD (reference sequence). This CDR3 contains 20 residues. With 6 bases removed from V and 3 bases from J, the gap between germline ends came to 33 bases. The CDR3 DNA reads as TGCGCCAGCAGGAACCACCCGGGCCCAAACAGGTACCCCAAATTCTACGAGCAGTACTTC. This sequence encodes CASRNHPGPNRYPKFYEQYF.

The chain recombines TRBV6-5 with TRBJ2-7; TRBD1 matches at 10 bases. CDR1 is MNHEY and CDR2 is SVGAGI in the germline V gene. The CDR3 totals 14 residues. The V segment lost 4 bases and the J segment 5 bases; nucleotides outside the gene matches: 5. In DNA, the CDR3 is TGTGCCAGCAGTTCGGGACAGGGGAGCCACGAGCAGTACTTC. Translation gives CASSSGQGSHEQYF.

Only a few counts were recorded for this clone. CDR3 residues: CASSLSTSGENEQFF. The CDR3 bases are TGTGCCAGCAGCTTATCAACTAGCGGGGAAAATGAGCAGTTCTTC. This sequence joins TRBV7-2 and TRBJ2-1; 10 nucleotides agree with TRBD2. The CDR3 loop spans 15 amino acids. In germline, CDR1 is SGHTA, CDR2 FQGNSA. V gave up 2 bases and J gave up 7 bases; unmatched junction bases: 5.

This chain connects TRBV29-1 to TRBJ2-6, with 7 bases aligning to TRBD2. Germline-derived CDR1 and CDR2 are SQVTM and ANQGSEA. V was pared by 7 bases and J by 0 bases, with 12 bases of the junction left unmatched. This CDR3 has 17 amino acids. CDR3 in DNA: TGCAGCGGGGACTCCTCGGGAGGTTACTCTGGGGCCAACGTCCTGACTTTC. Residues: CSGDSSGGYSGANVLTF.

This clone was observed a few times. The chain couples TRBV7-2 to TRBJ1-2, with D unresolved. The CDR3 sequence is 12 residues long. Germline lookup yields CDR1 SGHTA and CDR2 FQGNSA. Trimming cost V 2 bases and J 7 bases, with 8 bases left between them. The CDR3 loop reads CASSLSSPGYTF. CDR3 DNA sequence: TGTGCCAGCAGCTTATCTTCTCCTGGCTACACCTTC.

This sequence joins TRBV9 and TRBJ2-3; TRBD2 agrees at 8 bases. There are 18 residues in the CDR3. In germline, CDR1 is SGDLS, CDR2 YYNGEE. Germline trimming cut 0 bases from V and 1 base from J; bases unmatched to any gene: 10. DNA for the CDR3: TGTGCCAGCAGCGTAGGCAAGGGGACTAGGGGAGGCACAGATACGCAGTATTTT. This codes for CASSVGKGTRGGTDTQYF.

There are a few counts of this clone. The CDR3 loop is CASTQGLAYEQYF. DNA of the CDR3: TGCGCCAGCACCCAGGGCCTGGCCTACGAGCAGTACTTC. V is TRBV10-2 and J is TRBJ2-7, with a tentative D call TRBD1 (5 bases). Germline V lookup: CDR1 WSHSY, CDR2 SAAADI. Trimming stripped 7 bases from V and 2 bases from J, with 12 bases between. This CDR3 contains 13 residues.

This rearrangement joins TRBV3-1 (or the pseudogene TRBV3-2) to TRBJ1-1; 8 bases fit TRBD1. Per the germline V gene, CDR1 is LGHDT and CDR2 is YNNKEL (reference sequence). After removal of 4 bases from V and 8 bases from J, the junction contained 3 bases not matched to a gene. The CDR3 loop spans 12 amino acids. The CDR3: CASSPRDREAFF. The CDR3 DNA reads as TGTGCCAGCAGCCCCCGGGACAGGGAAGCTTTCTTT.

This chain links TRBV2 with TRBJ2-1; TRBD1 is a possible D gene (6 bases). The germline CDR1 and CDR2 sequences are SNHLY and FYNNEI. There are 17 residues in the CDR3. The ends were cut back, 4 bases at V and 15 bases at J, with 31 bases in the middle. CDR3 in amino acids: CASSGLPDGFFDRTPFF. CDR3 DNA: TGTGCCAGCAGTGGGCTCCCCGACGGGTTCTTTGACAGGACCCCGTTCTTC.

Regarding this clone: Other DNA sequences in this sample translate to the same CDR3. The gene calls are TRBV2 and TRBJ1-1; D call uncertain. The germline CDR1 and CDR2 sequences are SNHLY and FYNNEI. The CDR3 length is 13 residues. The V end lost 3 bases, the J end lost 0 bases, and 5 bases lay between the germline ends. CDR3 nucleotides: TGTGCCAGCAGTGACGAGGTGAACACTGAAGCTTTCTTT. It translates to CASSDEVNTEAFF.

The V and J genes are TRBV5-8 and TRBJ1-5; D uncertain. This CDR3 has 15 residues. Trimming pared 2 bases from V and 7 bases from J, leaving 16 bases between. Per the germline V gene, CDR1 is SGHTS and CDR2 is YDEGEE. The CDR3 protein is CASSFGRTLGQPQHF. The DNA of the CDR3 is TGTGCCAGCAGCTTTGGTAGGACTCTCGGGCAGCCCCAGCATTTT.

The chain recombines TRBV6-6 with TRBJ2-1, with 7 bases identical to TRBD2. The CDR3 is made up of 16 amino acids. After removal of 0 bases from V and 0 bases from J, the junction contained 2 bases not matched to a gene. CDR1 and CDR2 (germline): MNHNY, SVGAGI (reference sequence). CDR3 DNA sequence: TGTGCCAGCAGTTACTCGGGGGGGGGCTCCTACAATGAGCAGTTCTTC. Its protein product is CASSYSGGGSYNEQFF.

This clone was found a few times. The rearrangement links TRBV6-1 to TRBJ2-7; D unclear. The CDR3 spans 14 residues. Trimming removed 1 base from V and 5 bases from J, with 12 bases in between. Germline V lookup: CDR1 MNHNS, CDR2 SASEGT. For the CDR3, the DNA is TGTGCCAGCAGTGAAGAAATGAGGATTAACGAGCAGTACTTC. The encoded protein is CASSEEMRINEQYF.

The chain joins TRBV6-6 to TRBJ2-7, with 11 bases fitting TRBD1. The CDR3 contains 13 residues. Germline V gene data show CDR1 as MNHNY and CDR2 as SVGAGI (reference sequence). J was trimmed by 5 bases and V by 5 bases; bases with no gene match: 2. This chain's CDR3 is CASSTGQGDEQYF. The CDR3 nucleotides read TGTGCCAGCAGTACGGGACAGGGGGACGAGCAGTACTTC.

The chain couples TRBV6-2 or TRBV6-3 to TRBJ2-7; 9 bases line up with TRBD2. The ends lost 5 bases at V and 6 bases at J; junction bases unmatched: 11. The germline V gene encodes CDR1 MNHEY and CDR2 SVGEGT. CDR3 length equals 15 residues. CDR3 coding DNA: TGTGCCAGCAGTCAAGGTCTAGCGGGGCTATTCGAGCAGTACTTC. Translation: CASSQGLAGLFEQYF.

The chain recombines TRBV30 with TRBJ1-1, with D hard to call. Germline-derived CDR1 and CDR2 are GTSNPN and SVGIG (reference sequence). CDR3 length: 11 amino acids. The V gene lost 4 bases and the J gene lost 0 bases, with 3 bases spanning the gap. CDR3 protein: CAWIMNTEAFF. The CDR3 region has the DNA TGTGCCTGGATAATGAACACTGAAGCTTTCTTT.

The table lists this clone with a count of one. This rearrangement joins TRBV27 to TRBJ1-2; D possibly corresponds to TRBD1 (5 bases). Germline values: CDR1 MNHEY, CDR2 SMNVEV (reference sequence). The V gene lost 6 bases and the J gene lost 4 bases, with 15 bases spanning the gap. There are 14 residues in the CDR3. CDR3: CASRSTGRGYGYTF. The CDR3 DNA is TGTGCCAGCAGATCCACTGGAAGGGGCTATGGCTACACCTTC.

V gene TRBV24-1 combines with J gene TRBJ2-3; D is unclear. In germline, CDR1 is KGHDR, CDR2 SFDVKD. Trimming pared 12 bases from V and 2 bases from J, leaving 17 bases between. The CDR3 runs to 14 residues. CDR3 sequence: CAAQSTTTTDTQYF. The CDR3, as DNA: TGTGCCGCTCAGTCAACCACAACCACAGATACGCAGTATTTT.

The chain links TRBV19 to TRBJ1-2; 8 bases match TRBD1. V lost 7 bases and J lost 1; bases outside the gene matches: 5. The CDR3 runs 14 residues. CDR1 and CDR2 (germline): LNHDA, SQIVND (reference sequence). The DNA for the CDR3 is TGTGCCAGTAACATACAGGGGGGTAACTATGGCTACACCTTC. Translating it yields CASNIQGGNYGYTF. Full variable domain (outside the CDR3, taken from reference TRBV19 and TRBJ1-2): DGGITQSPKYLFRKEGQNVTLSCEQNLNHDAMYWYRQDPGQGLRLIYYSQIVNDFQKGDIAEGYSVSREKKESFPLTVTSAQKNPTAFYLCASNIQGGNYGYTFGSGTRLTVV.

As DNA, the CDR3 is TGTGCCACCAGTGATTTGGGGCAGGCCGGCTACACCTTC. It is translated as CATSDLGQAGYTF. The rearrangement uses TRBV24-1 and TRBJ1-2; no definite D call. The CDR3 is 13 residues long. Germline V lookup: CDR1 KGHDR, CDR2 SFDVKD. V was trimmed by 0 bases and J by 8 bases, leaving 9 bases between them.

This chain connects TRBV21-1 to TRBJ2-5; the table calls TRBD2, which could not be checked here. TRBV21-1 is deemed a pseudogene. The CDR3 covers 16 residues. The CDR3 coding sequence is TGTGCCAGCAGCAAAGACAAGCGGGAGACGAAAGAGACCCAGTACTTC. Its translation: CASSKDKRETKETQYF.

The CDR3 reads CAWGSGPEAFF. The CDR3 DNA sequence: TGTGCCTGGGGGTCTGGGCCTGAAGCTTTCTTT. The gene calls are TRBV30 and TRBJ1-1; no reliable D call. The CDR3 has 11 residues. The V end lost 5 bases, the J end lost 6 bases, and 10 bases lay between the germline ends. The germline V gene has CDR1 GTSNPN and CDR2 SVGIG (reference sequence).

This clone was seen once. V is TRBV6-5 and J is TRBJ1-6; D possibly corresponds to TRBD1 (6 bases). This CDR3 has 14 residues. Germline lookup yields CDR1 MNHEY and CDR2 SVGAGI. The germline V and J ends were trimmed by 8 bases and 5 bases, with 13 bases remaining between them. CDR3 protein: CASGRTANNSPLHF. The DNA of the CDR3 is TGTGCCAGCGGTCGGACAGCAAATAATTCACCCCTCCACTTT.

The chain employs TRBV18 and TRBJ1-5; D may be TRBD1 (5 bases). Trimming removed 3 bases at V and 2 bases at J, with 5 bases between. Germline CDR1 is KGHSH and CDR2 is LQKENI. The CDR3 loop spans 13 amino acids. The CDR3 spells CASSPTGNQPQHF. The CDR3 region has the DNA TGTGCCAGCTCACCGACAGGCAATCAGCCCCAGCATTTT.

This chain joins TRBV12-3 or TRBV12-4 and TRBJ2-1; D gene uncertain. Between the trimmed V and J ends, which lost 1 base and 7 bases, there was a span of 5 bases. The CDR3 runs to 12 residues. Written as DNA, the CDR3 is TGTGCCAGCAGTTTAGGTGCGAATGAGCAGTTCTTC. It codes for CASSLGANEQFF.

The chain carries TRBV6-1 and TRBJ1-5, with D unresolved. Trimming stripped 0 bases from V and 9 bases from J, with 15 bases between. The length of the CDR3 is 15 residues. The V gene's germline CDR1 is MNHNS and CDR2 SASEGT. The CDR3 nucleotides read TGTGCCAGCAGTGAAGCGTCAACATCCCGATGGCCCCAGCATTTT. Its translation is CASSEASTSRWPQHF.

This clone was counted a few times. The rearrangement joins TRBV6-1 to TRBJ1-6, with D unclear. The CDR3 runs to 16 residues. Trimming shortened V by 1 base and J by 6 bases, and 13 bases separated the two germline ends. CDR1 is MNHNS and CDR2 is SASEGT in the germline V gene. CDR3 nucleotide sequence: TGTGCCAGCAGTGAAGGGGCCCTTCCGTTTAATTCACCCCTCCACTTT. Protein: CASSEGALPFNSPLHF.

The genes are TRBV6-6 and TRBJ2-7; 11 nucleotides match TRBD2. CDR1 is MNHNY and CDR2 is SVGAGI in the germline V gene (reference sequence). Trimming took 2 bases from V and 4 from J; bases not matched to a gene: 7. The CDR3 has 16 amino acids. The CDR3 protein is CASSYQTSGIAYEQYF. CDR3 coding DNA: TGTGCCAGCAGTTACCAGACTAGCGGGATAGCATACGAGCAGTACTTC.

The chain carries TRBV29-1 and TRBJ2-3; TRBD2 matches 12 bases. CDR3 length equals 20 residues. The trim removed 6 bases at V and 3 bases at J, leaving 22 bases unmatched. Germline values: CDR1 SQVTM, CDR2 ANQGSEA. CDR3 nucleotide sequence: TGCAGCGTGGAACCTAAATTGACTAGCGGGAGCCCGGGGTGGACAGATACGCAGTATTTT. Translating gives CSVEPKLTSGSPGWTDTQYF.